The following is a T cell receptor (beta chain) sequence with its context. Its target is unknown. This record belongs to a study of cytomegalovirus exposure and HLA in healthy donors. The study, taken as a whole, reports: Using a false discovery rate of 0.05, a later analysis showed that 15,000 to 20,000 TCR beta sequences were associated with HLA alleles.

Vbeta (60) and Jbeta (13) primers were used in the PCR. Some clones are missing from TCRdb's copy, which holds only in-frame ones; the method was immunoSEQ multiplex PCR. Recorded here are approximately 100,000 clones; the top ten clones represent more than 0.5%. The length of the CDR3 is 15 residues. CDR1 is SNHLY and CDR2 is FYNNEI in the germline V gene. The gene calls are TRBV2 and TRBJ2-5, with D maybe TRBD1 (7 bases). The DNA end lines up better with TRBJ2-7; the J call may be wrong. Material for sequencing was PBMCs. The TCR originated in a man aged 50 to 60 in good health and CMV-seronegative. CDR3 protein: CASSKRGDSPYEQYF. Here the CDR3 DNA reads TGTGCCAGCTCCAAGCGCGGGGACAGTCCCTACGAGCAGTACTTC.